A selection of T cell receptor beta chains follows, all from one sample in a study of T cells in tuberculosis. Profiled with immunoSEQ multiplex PCR; TCRdb holds only in-frame clones, not every one. The sample contains about 30,000 clones, around 89% of which appear only once. The sequencing input was PBMCs. The receptors originated from a donor aged 10 to 29 with latent tuberculosis or without tuberculosis infection. Each CDR3 is given with its conserved first and last residue. The order of the fields is clone size, D gene, J gene, V gene, CDR3 DNA, CDR3 protein. D genes are given only for firm matches. Where a row states a size, it is once, few, many or the class of an expanded clone; other rows omit it.

. TRBD1 TRBJ2-5 TRBV27 TGTGCCAGCAGTTTACGGTCGCAGGGGGTAAACCAAGAGACCCAGTACTTC CASSLRSQGVNQETQYF
. TRBD2 TRBJ2-5 TRBV5-1 TGCGCCAGCAGCTTACTAGCGGGGGGGCCTGGGGAGACCCAGTACTTC CASSLLAGGPGETQYF
. TRBD1 TRBJ2-1 TRBV27 TGTGCCAGCAGTTCTCAGCCCGGGACAGGGGGTGAGCAGTTCTTC CASSSQPGTGGEQFF
. . TRBJ2-7 TRBV5-6 TGTGCCAGCAGCTTTATCCGGCAGGGGGGCCTCTACGAGCAGTACTTC CASSFIRQGGLYEQYF
. TRBD1 TRBJ1-4 TRBV2 TGTGCCAGCAGCTTCGGACAGGGCATACCTAGGGGCCATGGACTGTTTTTT CASSFGQGIPRGHGLFF
. . TRBJ2-5 TRBV6-5 TGTGCCAGGCCTCTGGTTCGGGAGAGCCAAGAGACCCAGTACTTC CARPLVRESQETQYF
. TRBD2 TRBJ2-1 TRBV30 TGTGCCTGGAGGTTCCCTAGCGGGGGAACCCCCAACCTCGATGAGCAGTTCTTC CAWRFPSGGTPNLDEQFF
. TRBD2 TRBJ2-2 TRBV2 TGTGCCAGCAGTTACCGAGCGGGGGGGCGAGGCACCGGGGAGCTGTTTTTT CASSYRAGGRGTGELFF
. TRBD2 TRBJ2-3 TRBV7-2 TGTGCCAGCAGCTTAATCGCTAGCGGGGGGCCAGGGGCCACAGATACGCAGTATTTT CASSLIASGGPGATDTQYF
few . TRBJ2-6 TRBV19 TGTGCCACCTCAATCCGGGGTTTAGGCAAAGGGGCCAACGTCCTGACTTTC CATSIRGLGKGANVLTF
. . TRBJ1-4 TRBV4-1 TGCGCCAGCAGCCAGTGGAGGAATGAAAAACTGTTTTTT CASSQWRNEKLFF
. TRBD2 TRBJ2-1 TRBV5-1 TGCGCCAGCAGCGGTGCTAGCGGGGGAGCAAATGAGCAGTTCTTC CASSGASGGANEQFF
. . TRBJ2-5 TRBV27 TGTGCCAGCAGTTTGGTTAGGGGAGGCCAAGAGACCCAGTACTTC CASSLVRGGQETQYF
. TRBD1 TRBJ1-2 TRBV5-6 TGTGCCAGCAGCTCCGACAGGGTTTGTGGCTACACCTTC CASSSDRVCGYTF
. TRBD1 TRBJ2-7 TRBV11-2 TGTGCCAGCAGCCCCGGGACAGGTCTTTACGAGCAGTACTTC CASSPGTGLYEQYF
. . TRBJ2-3 TRBV29-1 TGCAGCGTTGAGGTAACAGGTGGAACAGATACGCAGTATTTT CSVEVTGGTDTQYF
. . TRBJ1-6 TRBV18 TGTGCCAGCTCACCCGAGTGGAGGGGTTCACCCCTCCACTTT CASSPEWRGSPLHF
. . TRBJ1-4 TRBV2 TGTGCCAGCAGTTCAGGGTTACCTGAAAAACTGTTTTTT CASSSGLPEKLFF
. TRBD1 TRBJ1-1 TRBV7-2 TGTGCCAGCAGCCGGACAGGGCTGACTGAAGCTTTCTTT CASSRTGLTEAFF
. TRBD2 TRBJ2-3 TRBV7-8 TGTGCCAGCAGCCAACTAGCGGGGGATCGGGCAGATACGCAGTATTTT CASSQLAGDRADTQYF
. . TRBJ1-1 TRBV7-2 TGTGCCAGCAGCTCCGGGGGAGACCCAAAAGCTTTCTTT CASSSGGDPKAFF
. . TRBJ2-5 TRBV9 TGTGCCAGCAGCGTAGCTTCGGGGGTTGAGACCCAGTACTTC CASSVASGVETQYF
. . TRBJ2-7 TRBV27 TGTGCCAGCAGTTTAAACGGGAAAGTGGAGCAGTACTTC CASSLNGKVEQYF
. . TRBJ2-7 TRBV10-3 TGTGCCACCGGGGCACGGGAGTTGGCCTACGAGCAGTACTTC CATGARELAYEQYF
. TRBD2 TRBJ2-1 TRBV5-1 TGCGCCAGCAGCGCGACTAGCGGGCCTTCCAATGAGCAGTTCTTC CASSATSGPSNEQFF
. . TRBJ1-4 TRBV12-5 TGTGCTAGTGCCCAGACAGGTGTAGAGGAAAAACTGTTTTTT CASAQTGVEEKLFF
. . TRBJ2-3 TRBV2 TGTGCCACCAATCTAGGCACAGATACGCAGTATTTT CATNLGTDTQYF
. TRBD2 TRBJ2-5 TRBV28 TGTGCCACCGGGGCGGGGGGCCAAGAGACCCAGTACTTC CATGAGGQETQYF
few . TRBJ2-7 TRBV6-5 TGTGCCAGCAGCCCAAGGGGTTACGAGCAGTACTTC CASSPRGYEQYF
. . TRBJ1-5 TRBV29-1 TGCAGCGTTGAAGAGAACTCCGGGACTCCCCAGCATTTT CSVEENSGTPQHF
few . TRBJ1-4 TRBV4-1 TGCGCCAGCAGCCCCAGACGGACAGCAACTAATGAAAAACTGTTTTTT CASSPRRTATNEKLFF
. TRBD2 TRBJ2-3 TRBV10-1 TGCGCCAGAGCCGGGACTAGCGGGGGGATTTTAAATACGCAGTATTTT CARAGTSGGILNTQYF
. . TRBJ2-7 TRBV5-6 TGTGCCAGCAGCTTGGGTGGCGGGTACGAGCAGTACTTC CASSLGGGYEQYF
. TRBD2 TRBJ2-3 TRBV19 TGTGCCAGTAGCCACCGGGGGGGGCAGGGCAGCACAGATACGCAGTATTTT CASSHRGGQGSTDTQYF
. TRBD2 TRBJ2-1 TRBV5-5 TGTGCCAGCAGCCCGACCCTAGCGGGGGGTTACAATGAGCAGTTCTTC CASSPTLAGGYNEQFF
few . TRBJ2-1 TRBV4-2 TGTGCCAGCAGCCAAGATCGGGAGCGAGCTGAGCAGTTCTTC CASSQDRERAEQFF
. . TRBJ1-1 TRBV6-5 TGTGCCAGCAGTTACCGGAGGGGTGCCAACACTGAAGCTTTCTTT CASSYRRGANTEAFF
. TRBD1 TRBJ2-7 TRBV27 TGTGCCAGCATAGGGACAGGGATCTACGAGCAGTACTTC CASIGTGIYEQYF
few TRBD1 TRBJ2-4 TRBV15 TGTGCCACCAGCAGAGAGGCAGGGGGCCTAAACATTCAGTACTTC CATSREAGGLNIQYF
. . TRBJ1-1 TRBV6-1 TGTGCCAGCAGTGAGCGGGGGATGAACACTGAAGCTTTCTTT CASSERGMNTEAFF
. . TRBJ1-3 TRBV6-5 TGTGCCAGCAGTTCCCACTCTGGAAACACCATATATTTT CASSSHSGNTIYF
once . TRBJ2-1 TRBV29-1 TGCAGCGTTGAAGGCAGGGGGGTCGATGAGCAGTTCTTC CSVEGRGVDEQFF
few TRBD1 TRBJ1-4 TRBV7-9 TGTGCCAGCAGCCACGAGGGGGCGGAAGAAAAACTGTTTTTT CASSHEGAEEKLFF
. TRBD2 TRBJ2-1 TRBV10-3 TGTGCCATGGGACTAGAAATTGGTGAGCAGTTCTTC CAMGLEIGEQFF
once . TRBJ2-4 TRBV10-3 TGTGCCATCAGTGAGCGCCCCTTGGGAGGAGACAAAAACATTCAGTACTTC CAISERPLGGDKNIQYF
. TRBD2 TRBJ2-3 TRBV5-5 TGTGCCAGCACCCTAGCGGGCACAGATACGCAGTATTTT CASTLAGTDTQYF
. . TRBJ1-5 TRBV6-6 TGTGCCAGCAGCTCTCTATTTAGTAATCAGCCCCAGCATTTT CASSSLFSNQPQHF
few TRBD1 TRBJ2-7 TRBV6-5 TGTGCCAGCAGCTACGGGGACAGGCTCTACGAGCAGTACTTC CASSYGDRLYEQYF
few . TRBJ1-4 TRBV27 TGTGCCAGCAGTTTCAGGATTTATGAAAAACTGTTTTTT CASSFRIYEKLFF
. . TRBJ2-7 TRBV28 TGTGCCAGCAGTTTATCGGCAGGACTCGGAGAGCAGTACTTC CASSLSAGLGEQYF
. TRBD1 TRBJ1-5 TRBV6-6 TGTGCCGGGAGGGGACAGGGAAGCAATCAGCCCCAGCATTTT CAGRGQGSNQPQHF
few . TRBJ2-3 TRBV4-3 TGCGCCAGCAGCCAAGATGATGGGGCGTCGACAGATACGCAGTATTTT CASSQDDGASTDTQYF
. TRBD1 TRBJ1-5 TRBV5-1 TGCGCCAGCAGTAAGACAGGGAACCAGCCCCAGCATTTT CASSKTGNQPQHF
. . TRBJ2-7 TRBV6-5 TGTGCCAGCAGCCCCGTGGACTCGGACTACGAGCAGTACTTC CASSPVDSDYEQYF
. . TRBJ2-3 TRBV5-4 TGTGCCAGCAGCTTACGTCGGGGACTCGCTACAGATAGGACGCAGTATTTT CASSLRRGLATDRTQYF
. . TRBJ2-3 TRBV10-2 TGCGCCAGCAGTGAAGTCCGGGGGGCGCGGGGCACAGATACGCAGTATTTT CASSEVRGARGTDTQYF
. TRBD1 TRBJ1-1 TRBV9 TGTGCCAGCAGCGTAGAGGCAGGGGGTGTGAACACTGAAGCTTTCTTT CASSVEAGGVNTEAFF